Following are 23 T cell receptor beta chains from one sample sequenced in a study of blood T cell repertoires in COVID-19. Profiling relied on immunoSEQ multiplex PCR, and the TCRdb table lists in-frame clones only, not all of them. The table lists 120,000 to 150,000 clones, 84% of them singletons, with around 40% in the top ten. What was sequenced was peripheral blood. These receptors were collected from a human donor in a cohort sampled during active COVID-19.

The chain carries TRBV7-9 and TRBJ1-4; D perhaps matches TRBD1 (6 bases). The CDR3 has 15 amino acids. V shed 5 bases and J shed 0 bases, with 10 bases lying between them. The germline V gene has CDR1 SEHNR and CDR2 FQNEAQ (reference sequence). The CDR3 coding sequence is TGTGCCAGCAGCGTCTCAGGGGCAACTAATGAAAAACTGTTTTTT. It specifies CASSVSGATNEKLFF.

This clone occurred once. The chain has TRBV28 and TRBJ2-1; D is uncertain. Trimming left V 6 bases short and J 1 base short, with 7 bases between. The germline V gene has CDR1 MDHEN and CDR2 SYDVKM. The CDR3 has 13 amino acids. The CDR3 here is CASRRISYNEQFF. The CDR3 region has the DNA TGTGCCAGCAGGAGAATTTCCTACAATGAGCAGTTCTTC. Using reference TRBV28 and TRBJ2-1 for the parts outside the CDR3, the full variable domain is DVKVTQSSRYLVKRTGEKVFLECVQDMDHENMFWYRQDPGLGLRLIYFSYDVKMKEKGDIPEGYSVSREKKERFSLILESASTNQTSMYLCASRRISYNEQFFGPGTRLTVL.

The rearrangement links TRBV27 to TRBJ1-1; D is perhaps TRBD1 (5 bases). CDR1 and CDR2 (germline): MNHEY, SMNVEV (reference sequence). The CDR3 has 12 residues. Trimming left V 3 bases short and J 6 bases short, with 8 bases between. CDR3: CASSFGGAEAFF. CDR3 sequence (DNA): TGTGCCAGCAGTTTCGGGGGGGCTGAAGCTTTCTTT.

The chain recombines TRBV5-1 with TRBJ2-1; D might be TRBD2 (6 bases). Germline V lookup: CDR1 SGHRS, CDR2 YFSETQ. The CDR3 loop spans 15 amino acids. Trimming cost V 7 bases and J 0 bases, with 14 bases left between them. For the CDR3, the DNA is TGCGCCAGCCGGGATAAGACTAGCTCCTACAATGAGCAGTTCTTC. Residues: CASRDKTSSYNEQFF.

CDR3 nucleotides: TGTGCCAGCAGCTCCCGGATCGAGGGGGAAAGTGGCTACACCTTC. Protein product: CASSSRIEGESGYTF. The chain recombines TRBV5-5 with TRBJ1-2, with a weak D call TRBD1 (6 bases). This CDR3 has 15 amino acids. Germline-derived CDR1 and CDR2 are SGHKS and YYEKEE (reference sequence). Trimming took off 3 bases at V and 7 bases at J, with 19 bases between the two ends.

The rearrangement uses TRBV19 and TRBJ1-6; tentatively, D is TRBD1 (5 bases). The CDR3 extends over 14 amino acids. CDR1 is LNHDA and CDR2 is SQIVND in the germline V gene (reference sequence). The germline V and J ends were trimmed by 8 bases and 12 bases, with 20 bases remaining between them. The CDR3 bases are TGTGCCAGTGCTTCCCGCGGGGACGGTAGACCCCTCCACTTT. Its translation is CASASRGDGRPLHF.

This chain connects TRBV7-3 to TRBJ2-6; 8 bases line up with TRBD1. With 6 bases clipped from V and 0 bases from J, the junction kept 13 bases outside the gene matches. The CDR3 covers 19 residues. Germline assignment: CDR1 SGHTA and CDR2 FQGTGA. The CDR3, as DNA: TGTGCCAGCAGACCCACACCGGGACAGGTGTCCTCTGGGGCCAACGTCCTGACTTTC. This codes for CASRPTPGQVSSGANVLTF.

The chain carries TRBV28 and TRBJ2-6; D remains unclear. The CDR3 runs to 12 residues. Deletions cut 6 bases from V and 4 bases from J, with 4 bases between. Germline loops: CDR1 MDHEN, CDR2 SYDVKM. The CDR3 region is CASSVGANVLTF. The CDR3, as DNA: TGTGCCAGCAGCGTGGGGGCCAACGTCCTGACTTTC.

V and J are TRBV19 and TRBJ1-1; D may be TRBD1 (6 bases). This CDR3 spans 15 amino acids. Germline V gene lookup returns CDR1 LNHDA and CDR2 SQIVND (reference sequence). The V gene lost 10 bases and the J gene lost 0 bases, with 18 bases spanning the gap. The CDR3 sequence: CATKTGMKLNTEAFF. The CDR3, as DNA: TGTGCCACCAAAACAGGGATGAAGCTGAACACTGAAGCTTTCTTT. The whole variable domain, remainder taken from reference TRBV19 and TRBJ1-1, is DGGITQSPKYLFRKEGQNVTLSCEQNLNHDAMYWYRQDPGQGLRLIYYSQIVNDFQKGDIAEGYSVSREKKESFPLTVTSAQKNPTAFYLCATKTGMKLNTEAFFGQGTRLTVV.

The genes are TRBV7-8 and TRBJ1-5; 9 bases match TRBD1. This CDR3 is 16 amino acids long. Losses at the gene ends were 4 bases for V and 6 bases for J; bases not matched to a gene: 10. Germline loops: CDR1 SGHVS, CDR2 FQNEAQ. The CDR3 here is CASSSEGQGFSQPQHF. CDR3 nucleotides: TGTGCCAGCAGCTCCGAGGGACAGGGTTTCAGTCAGCCCCAGCATTTT.

The V call is TRBV3-1 (or the pseudogene TRBV3-2), the J call TRBJ1-2; no firm D call. The V end lost 0 bases, the J end lost 2 bases, and 7 bases lay between the germline ends. The V gene's germline CDR1 is LGHDT and CDR2 YNNKEL (reference sequence). The length of the CDR3 is 14 residues. CDR3 protein: CASSQDSRNYGYTF. DNA for the CDR3: TGTGCCAGCAGCCAAGATTCGAGGAACTATGGCTACACCTTC.

The V gene is TRBV6-5, the J gene TRBJ1-1; D not certain. The germline V and J ends were trimmed by 6 bases and 0 bases, with 8 bases remaining between them. The CDR3 runs to 13 residues. Germline CDR1 reads MNHEY; CDR2 reads SVGAGI. The chain's CDR3 is CASSGQMNTEAFF. DNA of the CDR3: TGTGCCAGCAGCGGTCAAATGAACACTGAAGCTTTCTTT.

V and J are TRBV6-5 and TRBJ2-1; TRBD1 aligns across 8 bases. Per the germline V gene, CDR1 is MNHEY and CDR2 is SVGAGI. The CDR3 covers 16 residues. The V and J ends lost 2 bases and 9 bases, in that order; junction bases with no gene match: 12. CDR3 in DNA: TGTGCCAGCAGTTACGAGAGAGGGCAGGGGGCGTTTGAGCAGTTCTTC. Translation: CASSYERGQGAFEQFF.

This clone showed up just once. The chain recombines TRBV19 with TRBJ1-1; D is possibly TRBD1 (5 bases). CDR1 and CDR2 from the germline V gene are LNHDA and SQIVND (reference sequence). Trimming stripped 6 bases from V and 0 bases from J, with 14 bases between. The CDR3 runs 15 residues. The CDR3 protein is CASSPRQLMNTEAFF. DNA for the CDR3: TGTGCCAGTAGCCCTCGACAGCTTATGAACACTGAAGCTTTCTTT.

This clone has a handful of counts. CDR3 loop: CASSMTGDGYTF. The CDR3 DNA follows: TGTGCCAGCAGTATGACAGGGGATGGCTACACCTTC. The chain carries TRBV25-1 and TRBJ1-2; 8 nucleotides match TRBD1. Trimming removed 5 bases from V and 6 bases from J; junction bases left unmatched: 2. The germline V gene has CDR1 MGHDK and CDR2 SYGVNS. The CDR3 extends over 12 amino acids.

The chain recombines TRBV6-2 or TRBV6-3 with TRBJ1-5; possible D gene TRBD1, 6 bases. Trimming removed 6 bases from V and 5 bases from J, with 11 bases in between. This CDR3 contains 13 residues. Germline V gene data show CDR1 as MNHEY and CDR2 as SVGEGT. DNA of the CDR3: TGTGCCAGCAGCCTACAGGGCTATCAGCCCCAGCATTTT. Its translation is CASSLQGYQPQHF.

The V gene is TRBV7-6, the J gene TRBJ2-1, with 8 bases lining up with TRBD2. This CDR3 spans 16 amino acids. V was pared by 0 bases and J by 10 bases, with 11 bases of the junction left unmatched. In germline, CDR1 is SGHVS, CDR2 FNYEAQ. As DNA, the CDR3 is TGTGCCAGCAGCTTAGCTAGCGGGGCCGCCTTAGGGGAGCAGTTCTTC. This codes for CASSLASGAALGEQFF.

The chain is built from TRBV19 and TRBJ2-7, with 8 bases identical to TRBD2. V lost 3 bases to trimming and J lost 2 bases; unmatched junction nucleotides: 3. This CDR3 contains 14 residues. Germline V gene data show CDR1 as LNHDA and CDR2 as SQIVND (reference sequence). The CDR3 nucleotides are TGTGCCAGTAGTATGCGGGGGGAGGCCTACGAGCAGTACTTC. Protein: CASSMRGEAYEQYF.

The rearrangement links TRBV23-1 to TRBJ2-7, with a possible D match to TRBD1 (6 bases). TRBV23-1 is designated an ORF whose function remains uncertain. The CDR3 is 17 amino acids. V lost 1 base, J lost 3 bases, and 19 bases lay in between. CDR3 in DNA: TGCGCCAGCAGTCAATATTTTCCCGACAGGTACCGCTACGAGCAGTACTTC. Amino acids: CASSQYFPDRYRYEQYF.

J is TRBJ1-1 and V is TRBV27; D unresolved. The CDR3 sequence is 15 residues long. The germline V gene has CDR1 MNHEY and CDR2 SMNVEV (reference sequence). Trimming took 5 bases from V and 8 from J, leaving 21 bases between them. The CDR3 region is CASSTPLSLATEAFF. The CDR3 nucleotides read TGTGCCAGCAGTACCCCGCTGTCTCTAGCTACCGAAGCTTTCTTT.

V gene TRBV3-1 (or the pseudogene TRBV3-2) combines with J gene TRBJ2-4, with D possibly matching TRBD1 (5 bases). Trimming left V 5 bases short and J 9 bases short, with 11 bases between. Germline lookup yields CDR1 LGHDT and CDR2 YNNKEL (reference sequence). CDR3 length: 12 residues. The CDR3 DNA reads as TGTGCCAGCAGCTACAGGCTAGGCATTCAGTACTTC. Protein: CASSYRLGIQYF.

The count of this clone is one. The J gene is TRBJ2-3, the V gene TRBV7-8; a weak D match, TRBD1 (6 bases). V was trimmed by 4 bases and J by 3 bases, leaving 14 bases between them. Germline lookup yields CDR1 SGHVS and CDR2 FQNEAQ. This CDR3 has 15 residues. CDR3 DNA sequence: TGTGCCAGCAGCTCCCCAAGGCAGGGGACAGATACGCAGTATTTT. It yields the protein CASSSPRQGTDTQYF.

The rearrangement uses TRBV9 and TRBJ1-2, with a weak D call TRBD1 (6 bases). The CDR3 loop spans 16 amino acids. The germline gives CDR1 SGDLS, CDR2 YYNGEE. V dropped 3 bases and J dropped 9 bases, with 24 bases sitting between them. The CDR3 sequence: CASSAYRADLLRSYTF. CDR3 in DNA: TGTGCCAGCAGCGCCTACAGGGCCGACCTACTTCGTAGCTACACCTTC.